This T cell receptor (beta chain) emerged from a study of PD-L1 blockade in urothelial cancer. The authors spiked synthetic TCR analog templates into each PCR. Sequencing was performed with immunoSEQ multiplex PCR; in TCRdb, only in-frame clones are kept and a portion is missing. The data contain 40,000 to 45,000 clones, about 90% of them singletons. This sample's time point: peripheral blood 6 weeks after treatment start. The patients' disease, urothelial carcinoma, was locally advanced or metastatic. Patients yielded 1 to 8 samples each, pretreatment and on-treatment. The CDR3 has 16 amino acids. Between the trimmed V and J ends, which lost 1 base and 6 bases, there was a span of 15 bases. CDR1 is PRHDT and CDR2 is FYEKMQ in the germline V gene (reference sequence).

This TCR was sampled from a man between 65 and 85 years old with urothelial cancer. This sample comprised PBMCs, obtained around atezolizumab (anti-PD-L1) treatment. The rearrangement joins TRBV13 to TRBJ2-2; TRBD2 is a possible D gene (7 bases). This CDR3 is CASSLVSRGAAGELFF. In DNA form, the CDR3 reads TGTGCCAGCAGCTTAGTATCACGGGGGGCCGCCGGGGAGCTGTTTTTT.